This TCR beta chain was observed in a study of regulatory T cells in long-lasting Graves disease. The CDR3 totals 15 residues. V lost 4 bases, J lost 2 bases, and 4 bases stayed unmatched. Germline values: CDR1 PRHDT, CDR2 FYEKMQ (reference sequence). Time point in this sample: newly diagnosed GD, antithyroid drugs for less than 3 months. RNA from PBMCs was the source of the TCR library. Study-wide findings and caveats: Compared with new cases, persistent Graves' patients showed reduced TCR diversity.

Construction of TCR beta libraries relied on iRepertoire HTBI primers and on Arm-PCR targeting CDR3 regions. Methods used by the authors: Overall, samples carried more than 55 TRBV and around 15 TRBJ segments. Each CDR3 protein gets one entry after TCRdb re-called the multiplex PCR reads with MiXCR. None of the V and J calls come from the authors' own analysis; TCRdb made them. The sample shows over 350,000 distinct CDR3 sequences, 12% to 15% of them seen only once. On this clonotype itself: Its antigen is currently unknown.

Separately, the same data were catalogued under a study of T cells in Graves' hyperthyroidism and ophthalmopathy. That study reports: Exclusion of a patient resulted from uncontrolled infection, other autoimmune disease, pregnancy or lactation. Researchers ran a first-round RT-PCR on the TCR CDR3 using the HTBI primer set.

The V call is TRBV13, the J call TRBJ2-7; 11 nucleotides align to TRBD1. The sample was peripheral blood mononuclear cells (PBMCs), taken at new diagnosis, from a patient treated with antithyroid drugs. The receptor's source is a woman aged 45-65 years with Graves disease. The CDR3 is CASSSGTGGTYEQYF. CDR3 DNA sequence: TGTGCCAGCAGCTCCGGGACAGGGGGTACCTACGAGCAGTACTTC.